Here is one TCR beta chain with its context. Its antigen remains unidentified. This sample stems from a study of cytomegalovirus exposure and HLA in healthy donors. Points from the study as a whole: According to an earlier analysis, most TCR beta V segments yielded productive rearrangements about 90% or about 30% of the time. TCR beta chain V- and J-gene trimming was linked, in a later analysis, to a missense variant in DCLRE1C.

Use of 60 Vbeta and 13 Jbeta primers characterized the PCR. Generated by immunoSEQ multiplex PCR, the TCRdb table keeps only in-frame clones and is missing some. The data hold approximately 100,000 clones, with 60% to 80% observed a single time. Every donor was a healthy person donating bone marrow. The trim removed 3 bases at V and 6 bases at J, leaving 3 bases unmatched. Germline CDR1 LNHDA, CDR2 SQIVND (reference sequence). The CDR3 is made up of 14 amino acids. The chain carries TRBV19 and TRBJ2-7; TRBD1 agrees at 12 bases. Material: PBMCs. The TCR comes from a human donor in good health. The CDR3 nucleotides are TGTGCCAGTAGTATTGGGACAGGGGGCGGCGAGCAGTACTTC. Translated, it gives CASSIGTGGGEQYF.